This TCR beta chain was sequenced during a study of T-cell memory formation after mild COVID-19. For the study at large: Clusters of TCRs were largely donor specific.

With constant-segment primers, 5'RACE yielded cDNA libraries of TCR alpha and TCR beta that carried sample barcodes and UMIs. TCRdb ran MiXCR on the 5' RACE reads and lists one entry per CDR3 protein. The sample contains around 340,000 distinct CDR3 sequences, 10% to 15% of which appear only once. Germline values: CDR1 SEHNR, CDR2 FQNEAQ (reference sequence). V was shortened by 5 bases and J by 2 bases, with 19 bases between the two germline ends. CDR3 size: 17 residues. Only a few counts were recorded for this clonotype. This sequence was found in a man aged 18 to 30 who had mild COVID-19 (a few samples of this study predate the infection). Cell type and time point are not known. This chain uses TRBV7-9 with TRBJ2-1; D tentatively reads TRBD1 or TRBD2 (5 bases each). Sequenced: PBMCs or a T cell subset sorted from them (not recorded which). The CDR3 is CASSLRGERSTYNEQFF. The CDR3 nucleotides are TGTGCCAGCAGCCTTAGAGGGGAGAGATCAACCTACAATGAGCAGTTCTTC.